One T cell receptor beta chain is described in this entry. The sample is drawn from a study of cytomegalovirus exposure and HLA in healthy donors. The CDR3 sequence is 16 residues long. J was trimmed by 8 bases and V by 3 bases; bases with no gene match: 9. Looked up from germline, CDR1 is SGHRS and CDR2 is YFSETQ. The PCR made use of 60 Vbeta and 13 Jbeta primers. Measured with immunoSEQ multiplex PCR; TCRdb has only the in-frame clones, and not every one. The sample comprises about 97,000 clones, about 80% of which are singletons, and around 3.5% rests with the top ten. The specimen sequenced was PBMCs. The sequence came from a male donor in good health and CMV-seropositive. The V and J genes are TRBV5-1 and TRBJ1-6, with 9 positions matching TRBD1. CDR3 residues: CASSSREGQGDSPLHF. The CDR3 nucleotides read TGCGCCAGCAGCTCTCGTGAGGGACAGGGTGATTCACCCCTCCACTTT.